A single sample is the source of the 26 T cell receptor beta chains below, sequenced in a study of control samples from healthy donors and cancer patients. TCRdb's copy holds only in-frame clones and misses some; the assay was immunoSEQ multiplex PCR. Found here are about 51,000 clones, about 88% of them singletons; the top ten hold roughly 42%. Sequencing was performed on PBMCs. Receptor source: a man aged 50 or older with head and neck cancer.

CDR3 sequence (DNA): TGTGCCAGTAGTCGCCCTGGGGCGGGCCCCGGGGAGCTGTTTTTT. It encodes CASSRPGAGPGELFF. This chain uses TRBV19 with TRBJ2-2; D might be TRBD1 or TRBD2, each matching 5 bases. The germline V gene encodes CDR1 LNHDA and CDR2 SQIVND (reference sequence). Deletions cut 5 bases from V and 6 bases from J, with 16 bases between. The CDR3 covers 15 residues.

This chain uses TRBV25-1 with TRBJ2-1; 11 bases are shared with TRBD2. Germline V gives CDR1 MGHDK, CDR2 SYGVNS. The CDR3 has 17 residues. V was pared by 4 bases and J by 7 bases, with 12 bases of the junction left unmatched. CDR3 DNA sequence: TGTGCCAGCAGTGGGCTAGCGGGAGGCCCCCGAATTAATGAGCAGTTCTTC. Encoded protein: CASSGLAGGPRINEQFF.

The chain couples TRBV7-2 to TRBJ2-3; the match to TRBD2 covers 13 bases. Trimming at V came to 1 base and at J to 7 bases, leaving 2 bases not matched to a gene. The CDR3 has 15 amino acids. CDR1 is SGHTA and CDR2 is FQGNSA in the germline V gene. CDR3 protein: CASSLGLAGGNTQYF. CDR3 nucleotide sequence: TGTGCCAGCAGCTTAGGACTAGCGGGAGGAAATACGCAGTATTTT.

The chain links TRBV5-4 to TRBJ1-2, with TRBD1 as a possible D gene (6 bases). Germline V gene lookup returns CDR1 SGHNT and CDR2 YYREEE (reference sequence). Trimming shortened V by 0 bases and J by 8 bases, and 17 bases separated the two germline ends. This CDR3 has 15 amino acids. In nucleotides, the CDR3 is TGTGCCAGCAGCTTGGCCGGGGAGGGGACAATCGGCTACACCTTC. Amino acids: CASSLAGEGTIGYTF.

The chain has TRBV28 and TRBJ2-7, with TRBD1 identical over 10 bases. Germline CDR1 MDHEN, CDR2 SYDVKM. This CDR3 region has 11 residues. The junction had 4 bases not matched to a gene; V was cut back by 5 bases and J by 12 bases. Here the CDR3 DNA reads TGTGCCAGCAGTGGGGACAGGGGATCGTACTTC. Translation: CASSGDRGSYF. Supplemented by reference TRBV28 and TRBJ2-7, the full variable domain reads DVKVTQSSRYLVKRTGEKVFLECVQDMDHENMFWYRQDPGLGLRLIYFSYDVKMKEKGDIPEGYSVSREKKERFSLILESASTNQTSMYLCASSGDRGSYFGPGTRLTVT.

This chain connects TRBV14 to TRBJ2-1; 13 nucleotides match TRBD2. V dropped 5 bases and J dropped 4; count of bases not matched to a gene: 2. The CDR3 totals 15 residues. Germline CDR1 SGHDN, CDR2 FVKESK. This chain's CDR3 is CASSTGLAGYNEQFF. The CDR3 region has the DNA TGTGCCAGCAGCACGGGACTAGCGGGATACAATGAGCAGTTCTTC.

The genes are TRBV20-1 and TRBJ2-6; TRBD1 might be the D (5 bases). Germline CDR1 reads DFQATT; CDR2 reads SNEGSKA (reference sequence). Trimming stripped 6 bases from V and 0 bases from J, with 15 bases between. This CDR3 comprises 16 residues. The CDR3 DNA is TGCAGTGCGAGTAAAGGACAAAGCTCTGGGGCCAACGTCCTGACTTTC. Protein sequence: CSASKGQSSGANVLTF.

This clone was observed a few times. The chain couples TRBV3-1 (or the pseudogene TRBV3-2) to TRBJ1-1, with TRBD1 identical over 9 bases. This CDR3 region has 17 residues. The germline V gene encodes CDR1 LGHDT and CDR2 YNNKEL (reference sequence). The junction had 10 bases not matched to a gene; V was cut back by 0 bases and J by 5 bases. The CDR3 protein is CASSQEYTGTGSTEAFF. The CDR3 bases are TGTGCCAGCAGCCAAGAATATACCGGGACAGGGTCGACTGAAGCTTTCTTT.

The chain's CDR3 is CASSLSWGGYTF. The CDR3 DNA sequence: TGTGCCAGCAGTTTATCCTGGGGTGGCTACACCTTC. The J gene is TRBJ1-2, the V gene TRBV28; D gene uncertain. V lost 1 base to trimming and J lost 7 bases, with 7 bases between them. CDR3 length equals 12 residues. From germline, CDR1 is MDHEN and CDR2 SYDVKM.

The chain uses TRBV7-9 and TRBJ2-5, with D possibly being TRBD1 or TRBD2 (6 bases each). Per germline, CDR1 SEHNR and CDR2 FQNEAQ (reference sequence). The V and J ends lost 5 bases and 5 bases respectively, with 21 bases between them. The CDR3 contains 16 residues. Here the CDR3 DNA reads TGTGCCAGCAGCCAATTGTGGGGGGCGCAGGTGGAGACCCAGTACTTC. Its protein is CASSQLWGAQVETQYF.

The chain links TRBV11-1 to TRBJ2-3; 11 nucleotides agree with TRBD2. This CDR3 is 15 amino acids long. V was clipped by 7 bases and J by 2 bases; unmatched bases: 5. Germline V lookup: CDR1 SGHAT, CDR2 FQDESV (reference sequence). CDR3 loop: CASNKLAGDTDTQYF. The DNA of the CDR3 is TGTGCCAGCAACAAACTAGCGGGGGACACAGATACGCAGTATTTT.

The rearrangement joins TRBV30 to TRBJ1-4; no clear D. The V end lost 3 bases, the J end lost 13 bases, and 15 bases lay between the germline ends. CDR1 is GTSNPN and CDR2 is SVGIG in the germline V gene (reference sequence). The CDR3 sequence is 12 residues long. CDR3 sequence: CAWRKTGGGLFF. The CDR3 DNA reads TGTGCCTGGAGGAAAACGGGAGGTGGACTGTTTTTT.

The chain has TRBV7-3 and TRBJ2-3, with 12 bases fitting TRBD2. V dropped 8 bases and J dropped 4; count of bases not matched to a gene: 4. The V gene's germline CDR1 is SGHTA and CDR2 FQGTGA. The CDR3 totals 14 residues. Here the CDR3 DNA reads TGTGCCAGCTTGACTAGCGGGGGAGCAGATACGCAGTATTTT. It is translated as CASLTSGGADTQYF.

The genes are TRBV30 and TRBJ2-1; 8 bases match TRBD2. The CDR3 contains 15 residues. Germline lookup yields CDR1 GTSNPN and CDR2 SVGIG (reference sequence). Trimming cost V 4 bases and J 5 bases; bases outside gene matches: 10. Here the CDR3 DNA reads TGTGCCTGGACCCAACTGGGACTAGGAAACAATGAGCAGTTCTTC. Its translation is CAWTQLGLGNNEQFF.

The chain is built from TRBV5-8 and TRBJ1-5; D is undetermined. This CDR3 region has 13 residues. CDR1 is SGHTS, CDR2 YDEGEE, per germline. V lost 1 base and J lost 6, with 8 bases in between. In nucleotides, the CDR3 is TGTGCCAGCAGCTTGTCAGACTCTCAGCCCCAGCATTTT. Encoded protein: CASSLSDSQPQHF.

The chain is built from TRBV2 and TRBJ1-1; D is undetermined. The germline V and J ends were trimmed by 2 bases and 6 bases, with 19 bases remaining between them. CDR3 size: 16 residues. CDR1 and CDR2 from the germline V gene are SNHLY and FYNNEI. The CDR3: CASSEKGRGRRAEAFF. The CDR3, as DNA: TGTGCCAGCAGTGAAAAAGGTCGGGGAAGGCGCGCTGAAGCTTTCTTT.

The chain joins TRBV28 to TRBJ1-1; weak D call: TRBD1 (5 bases). The CDR3 is 15 amino acids. The germline V and J ends were trimmed by 2 bases and 1 base, with 11 bases remaining between them. Germline V gene lookup returns CDR1 MDHEN and CDR2 SYDVKM. The CDR3: CASSLGGDWNTEAFF. The CDR3 nucleotides are TGTGCCAGCAGTTTAGGAGGGGATTGGAACACTGAAGCTTTCTTT.

The chain is built from TRBV7-8 and TRBJ2-2; the D gene is possibly TRBD1 (5 bases). CDR1 and CDR2 from the germline V gene are SGHVS and FQNEAQ. The CDR3 spans 18 residues. V lost 5 bases to trimming and J lost 7 bases, with 26 bases between them. Written as DNA, the CDR3 is TGTGCCAGCAGCCGATGGGGCCCAGGATGGGGTCGTAGCGGGGAGCTGTTTTTT. Translating gives CASSRWGPGWGRSGELFF.

This chain joins TRBV21-1 and TRBJ2-7; TRBD1, the D gene given by the table, was not confirmed from the DNA. TRBV21-1 is annotated as a pseudogene. The CDR3 runs 16 residues. The CDR3 DNA reads TGTGCCAGCACCGACAACAGGGTCACCTTCCTTTACGAGCAGTACTTC. Translation gives CASTDNRVTFLYEQYF.

This clone was observed a few times. The chain recombines TRBV6-6 with TRBJ2-5, with 8 bases aligning to TRBD1. The CDR3 spans 15 residues. Germline lookup yields CDR1 MNHNY and CDR2 SVGAGI (reference sequence). Losses at the gene ends were 0 bases for V and 5 bases for J; bases not matched to a gene: 5. CDR3 DNA: TGTGCCAGCAGTTACTCCAGGACAGGGAGCGAGACCCAGTACTTC. Amino acids: CASSYSRTGSETQYF.

The V call is TRBV28, the J call TRBJ1-1; D unclear. The germline gives CDR1 MDHEN, CDR2 SYDVKM. This CDR3 spans 14 amino acids. V was trimmed by 6 bases and J by 6 bases, leaving 17 bases between them. The chain's CDR3 is CASRPGFLVAEAFF. The CDR3 nucleotides are TGTGCCAGCAGACCCGGGTTCTTAGTCGCTGAAGCTTTCTTT.

Only one count was recorded for this clone. The rearrangement links TRBV3-1 (or the pseudogene TRBV3-2) to TRBJ2-2; D unclear. CDR1 and CDR2 (germline): LGHDT, YNNKEL (reference sequence). The CDR3 runs 12 residues. Trimming removed 2 bases from V and 5 bases from J, with 3 bases in between. CDR3 bases: TGTGCCAGCAGCCAAAGGACCGGGGAGCTGTTTTTT. Its translation: CASSQRTGELFF.

V is TRBV19 and J is TRBJ2-5; tentative D call: TRBD1 (5 bases). Germline loops: CDR1 LNHDA, CDR2 SQIVND (reference sequence). The length of the CDR3 is 14 residues. Trimming pared 6 bases from V and 5 bases from J, leaving 16 bases between. The CDR3 loop reads CASSIPGAGETQYF. The CDR3 nucleotides read TGTGCCAGTAGCATCCCAGGAGCAGGGGAGACCCAGTACTTC.

This chain uses TRBV7-2 with TRBJ1-1; tentatively, D is TRBD1 (6 bases). The CDR3 consists of 13 residues. In germline, CDR1 is SGHTA, CDR2 FQGNSA. The germline V and J ends were trimmed by 5 bases and 7 bases, with 14 bases remaining between them. The CDR3 region has the DNA TGTGCCAGCAGCGTTAGAGGGGGACTTGAAGCTTTCTTT. This codes for CASSVRGGLEAFF.

CDR3 sequence reads: CAIKNGQVNTEAFF. CDR3 DNA sequence: TGTGCCATCAAGAACGGACAGGTGAACACTGAAGCTTTCTTT. This rearrangement joins TRBV10-3 to TRBJ1-1; 7 bases line up with TRBD1. The trim removed 7 bases at V and 0 bases at J, leaving 5 bases unmatched. Germline lookup yields CDR1 ENHRY and CDR2 SYGVKD. There are 14 residues in the CDR3.

The rearrangement joins TRBV6-6 to TRBJ2-7, with D uncertain. Trimming removed 5 bases at V and 3 bases at J, with 8 bases between. The CDR3 is made up of 12 amino acids. The germline gives CDR1 MNHNY, CDR2 SVGAGI (reference sequence). The CDR3 loop is CASSPSIYEQYF. For the CDR3, the DNA is TGTGCCAGCAGTCCCTCCATCTACGAGCAGTACTTC.